This T cell receptor (beta chain) was sequenced for a study of shared clonotypes between healthy human individuals. Study context: Per-donor plates numbered three CD4 naive, three CD4 memory, two CD8 naive and one CD8 memory.

The CDR3 loop spans 13 amino acids. Germline assignment: CDR1 MNHEY and CDR2 SVGAGI. The germline V and J ends were trimmed by 2 bases and 6 bases, with 10 bases remaining between them. Method: immunoSEQ multiplex PCR; TCRdb's copy keeps in-frame clones and lacks some. Found here are roughly 1 million clones, 70% to 80% of them singletons; the top ten hold 0.5% to 0.6%. Overall study findings and caveats: A handful of donors shared 5% to 5.5% of their naive CD4 clonotypes. Relative to clonotypes present in all four donors, those not shared had lower generation probabilities. Sampling was confined to blood; repertoires within tissues likely differ.

Comments on this clone: Its antigen is not identified.

V usage is TRBV6-5 and J usage is TRBJ2-5; D unclear. This TCR was recovered from a man aged 18 to 30 in good health. Some clones in this sample may be carry-over from other donors' samples. The material sequenced was memory CD4+ T cells from PBMCs. The subset: CD45RA-negative fraction. Here the CDR3 DNA reads TGTGCCAGCAGTTACGGTTGGGGAAAGACCCAGTACTTC. It specifies CASSYGWGKTQYF.